Listed here are 29 T cell receptor beta chains from one sample, sequenced in a study of blood T cell repertoires in COVID-19. Produced via immunoSEQ multiplex PCR; TCRdb's table is partial and in-frame only. Of some 200,000 clones listed, over 75% are singletons. Sequenced: PBMCs or T cells enriched from blood (not recorded which). The origin of the receptors is a woman under 30 in a cohort exposed to, infected with or recovered from COVID-19 (not recorded which).

V and J are TRBV5-4 and TRBJ1-2; 12 nucleotides align to TRBD1. The V gene's germline CDR1 is SGHNT and CDR2 YYREEE (reference sequence). CDR3 length equals 15 residues. V trimming: 3 bases; J trimming: 4 bases; junction bases outside the gene matches: 4. The CDR3, as DNA: TGTGCCAGCAGCTCCCGGGACAGGGGGCCCTATGGCTACACCTTC. It is translated as CASSSRDRGPYGYTF.

This chain links TRBV7-8 with TRBJ1-1; 11 bases are a match to TRBD1. The CDR3 consists of 15 residues. Trimming removed 2 bases from V and 4 bases from J; junction bases left unmatched: 3. Per germline, CDR1 SGHVS and CDR2 FQNEAQ. The CDR3 spells CASSLRDRGGTEAFF. As DNA, the CDR3 is TGTGCCAGCAGCTTACGGGACAGGGGGGGCACTGAAGCTTTCTTT.

This sequence joins TRBV7-3 and TRBJ2-3, with 7 bases lining up with TRBD1. V shed 5 bases, J shed 2 bases, and the junction held 7 bases outside the gene matches. This CDR3 is built from 15 residues. The V gene's germline CDR1 is SGHTA and CDR2 FQGTGA. CDR3 DNA sequence: TGTGCCAGCAGCCAACAGGGGAGTTTCACAGATACGCAGTATTTT. Translation: CASSQQGSFTDTQYF.

The J gene is TRBJ2-1, the V gene TRBV7-3; 8 bases are shared with TRBD1. This CDR3 has 19 residues. Trimming cost V 1 base and J 4 bases; bases outside gene matches: 15. The germline CDR1 and CDR2 sequences are SGHTA and FQGTGA. The CDR3 coding sequence is TGTGCCAGCAGCTTAAGGCCTCCGGGACAGGATGTTTTTTACAATGAGCAGTTCTTC. Translating gives CASSLRPPGQDVFYNEQFF.

This chain connects TRBV27 to TRBJ2-5; maybe TRBD1 (6 bases). Looked up from germline, CDR1 is MNHEY and CDR2 is SMNVEV (reference sequence). The CDR3 is 17 residues long. Trimming removed 2 bases at V and 5 bases at J, with 21 bases between. The CDR3: CASSLLPRTASGETQYF. The CDR3 DNA sequence: TGTGCCAGCAGTTTACTACCAAGGACAGCCTCGGGGGAGACCCAGTACTTC.

In DNA form, the CDR3 reads TGTGCCAGTAGTTACCGACAGGGTGGACAGCCCCAGCATTTT. Translation gives CASSYRQGGQPQHF. The V and J genes are TRBV19 and TRBJ1-5; 7 bases are shared with TRBD1. Germline CDR1 LNHDA, CDR2 SQIVND (reference sequence). J lost 7 bases, V lost 5 bases, and 8 bases had no gene match. The CDR3 consists of 14 residues.

The V gene is TRBV2, the J gene TRBJ1-3; 8 bases are shared with TRBD1. V shed 6 bases and J 2 bases; nucleotides not matched to a gene: 3. Germline V gene sequence: CDR1 SNHLY, CDR2 FYNNEI. This CDR3 contains 14 residues. CDR3 nucleotides: TGTGCCAGCAGCCCGGACAGGGCTGGAAACACCATATATTTT. This encodes CASSPDRAGNTIYF.

V is TRBV9 and J is TRBJ1-1, with D uncertain. The CDR3 has 15 amino acids. With 3 bases removed from V and 5 bases from J, the gap between germline ends came to 17 bases. In germline, CDR1 is SGDLS, CDR2 YYNGEE. The CDR3 DNA sequence: TGTGCCAGCAGCGCTGGAGGAGGCTTGGGAACTGAAGCTTTCTTT. As protein: CASSAGGGLGTEAFF.

The chain recombines TRBV2 with TRBJ2-3; D gene uncertain. The CDR3 has 11 amino acids. Trimming removed 7 bases at V and 5 bases at J, with 7 bases between. Germline CDR1 reads SNHLY; CDR2 reads FYNNEI. CDR3 nucleotides: TGTGCCAGCAACATCCGAGATACGCAGTATTTT. Translated, it gives CASNIRDTQYF. The full variable domain, with the rest looked up from reference TRBV2 and TRBJ2-3, is EPEVTQTPSHQVTQMGQEVILRCVPISNHLYFYWYRQILGQKVEFLVSFYNNEISEKSEIFDDQFSVERPDGSNFTLKIRSTKLEDSAMYFCASNIRDTQYFGPGTRLTVL.

The V and J genes are TRBV15 and TRBJ1-2, with 7 bases fitting TRBD1. Per the germline V gene, CDR1 is LNHNV and CDR2 is YYDKDF (reference sequence). There are 13 residues in the CDR3. V was pared by 5 bases and J by 8 bases, with 8 bases of the junction left unmatched. The CDR3 nucleotides are TGTGCCACCAGCGGAACAGGGGCTCGGGGCTACACCTTC. This sequence encodes CATSGTGARGYTF.

CDR3 DNA sequence: TGCGCCAGCAGCTTCTGGGAAGGGGGTGAAAAACTGTTTTTT. Encoded protein: CASSFWEGGEKLFF. The rearrangement joins TRBV5-1 to TRBJ1-4; D may be TRBD1 (6 bases). The CDR3 has 14 residues. Trimming cost V 2 bases and J 7 bases, with 12 bases left between them. In germline, CDR1 is SGHRS, CDR2 YFSETQ.

The chain couples TRBV4-2 to TRBJ2-1, with a weak D call TRBD2 (6 bases). The CDR3 totals 17 residues. V lost 1 base and J 0 bases, leaving 13 bases between the germline ends. CDR1 LGHNA and CDR2 YNFKEQ come from the germline V gene. CDR3 loop: CASSQAKYGSSYNEQFF. CDR3 DNA sequence: TGTGCCAGCAGCCAAGCCAAATACGGGAGCTCCTACAATGAGCAGTTCTTC.

The chain is built from TRBV23-1 and TRBJ2-1, with 9 positions matching TRBD1. TRBV23-1 is labeled an ORF, and its function is uncertain. V lost 8 bases, J lost 7 bases, and 6 bases stayed unmatched. This CDR3 spans 13 amino acids. In DNA, the CDR3 is TGCGCCAGCTGCCCCGGGACAGGGAATGAGCAGTTCTTC. The encoded protein is CASCPGTGNEQFF.

The chain carries TRBV11-2 and TRBJ1-4; 8 nucleotides align to TRBD1. After removal of 5 bases from V and 6 bases from J, the junction contained 5 bases not matched to a gene. Germline assignment: CDR1 SGHAT and CDR2 FQNNGV. CDR3 length: 14 amino acids. Here the CDR3 reads CASSLGQGYEKLFF. The CDR3 nucleotides read TGTGCCAGCAGCCTAGGACAGGGTTATGAAAAACTGTTTTTT.

This chain joins TRBV15 and TRBJ2-7; 9 nucleotides agree with TRBD2. The ends lost 3 bases at V and 4 bases at J; junction bases unmatched: 4. Germline CDR1 and CDR2: LNHNV and YYDKDF (reference sequence). The CDR3 length is 14 residues. Written as DNA, the CDR3 is TGTGCCACCAGCAGGCTAGCGGGGAATTACGAGCAGTACTTC. Amino acids: CATSRLAGNYEQYF.

The chain combines TRBV6-2 or TRBV6-3 with TRBJ1-2; perhaps TRBD1 as D (5 bases). The V gene lost 5 bases and the J gene lost 1 base, with 8 bases spanning the gap. This CDR3 is 13 amino acids long. The germline V gene has CDR1 MNHEY and CDR2 SVGEGT. CDR3 sequence: CASSRRDNYGYTF. The CDR3 DNA is TGTGCCAGCAGTCGCAGGGATAACTATGGCTACACCTTC.

This clone came up once. The chain links TRBV5-1 to TRBJ1-1; TRBD1 matches at 8 bases. Germline lookup yields CDR1 SGHRS and CDR2 YFSETQ. The trim removed 4 bases at V and 3 bases at J, leaving 2 bases unmatched. The CDR3 contains 13 residues. CDR3 region: CASSTTGDTEAFF. Written as DNA, the CDR3 is TGCGCCAGCAGCACGACAGGGGACACTGAAGCTTTCTTT.

The CDR3 loop is CASSEARRGETQYF. CDR3 nucleotide sequence: TGTGCCAGCAGTGAAGCGCGCAGGGGAGAGACCCAGTACTTC. The chain recombines TRBV2 with TRBJ2-5; TRBD1 is a possible D gene (6 bases). The CDR3 contains 14 residues. V was pared by 0 bases and J by 4 bases, with 9 bases between. CDR1 and CDR2 (germline): SNHLY, FYNNEI.

The genes are TRBV25-1 and TRBJ1-1; 8 positions match TRBD1. CDR3 length equals 15 residues. Trimming removed 5 bases from V and 0 bases from J; junction bases left unmatched: 5. Germline V gene lookup returns CDR1 MGHDK and CDR2 SYGVNS. The CDR3: CASSPRTGMNTEAFF. The DNA for the CDR3 is TGTGCCAGCAGTCCCCGGACAGGGATGAACACTGAAGCTTTCTTT.

The chain couples TRBV19 to TRBJ1-2, with TRBD1 matching 8 bases. Germline CDR1 LNHDA, CDR2 SQIVND (reference sequence). V was clipped by 5 bases and J by 4 bases; unmatched bases: 9. This CDR3 spans 15 amino acids. The CDR3 DNA follows: TGTGCCAGTAGTCTCGGGACAGGAAGGCCCTATGGCTACACCTTC. This sequence encodes CASSLGTGRPYGYTF.

The chain links TRBV3-1 (or the pseudogene TRBV3-2) to TRBJ2-1; D is perhaps TRBD2 (5 bases). CDR3 length: 13 amino acids. CDR1 is LGHDT and CDR2 is YNNKEL in the germline V gene (reference sequence). V gave up 2 bases and J gave up 9 bases, with 11 bases separating them. The CDR3 reads CASSQSDSGEQFF. Here the CDR3 DNA reads TGTGCCAGCAGCCAATCGGACTCTGGTGAGCAGTTCTTC.

A few counts support this clone. This sequence joins TRBV7-3 and TRBJ1-3, with D uncertain. Trimming stripped 5 bases from V and 7 bases from J, with 12 bases between. The CDR3 contains 13 residues. The germline V gene encodes CDR1 SGHTA and CDR2 FQGTGA. The CDR3 DNA follows: TGTGCCAGCAGCCCATCCCCGGGGAACACCATATATTTT. This gives the protein CASSPSPGNTIYF.

The chain combines TRBV9 with TRBJ1-2; 7 bases match TRBD1. Germline trimming cut 4 bases from V and 3 bases from J; bases unmatched to any gene: 6. Germline V gives CDR1 SGDLS, CDR2 YYNGEE. The CDR3 totals 14 residues. CDR3 bases: TGTGCCAGCAGCACCACAGGGGATGACTATGGCTACACCTTC. Protein: CASSTTGDDYGYTF.

The chain uses TRBV11-2 and TRBJ2-5; D might be TRBD2 (5 bases). From germline, CDR1 is SGHAT and CDR2 FQNNGV. Deletions cut 4 bases from V and 4 bases from J, with 19 bases between. The CDR3 is 16 amino acids. CDR3 amino acids: CASSSKWTVEVETQYF. DNA of the CDR3: TGTGCCAGCAGCTCCAAATGGACGGTGGAGGTAGAGACCCAGTACTTC.

The V call is TRBV5-4, the J call TRBJ1-5; 7 bases fit TRBD1. V dropped 0 bases and J dropped 1; count of bases not matched to a gene: 1. The V gene's germline CDR1 is SGHNT and CDR2 YYREEE (reference sequence). CDR3 size: 15 residues. The DNA for the CDR3 is TGTGCCAGCAGCTTGGAACAGGGGAGCAATCAGCCCCAGCATTTT. It yields the protein CASSLEQGSNQPQHF.

The chain has TRBV19 and TRBJ2-1; possibly TRBD2 for D (6 bases). Trimming left V 6 bases short and J 0 bases short, with 12 bases between. CDR1 and CDR2 from the germline V gene are LNHDA and SQIVND (reference sequence). The CDR3 length is 15 residues. The CDR3 DNA reads TGTGCCAGTAGCCATGGGGGGAGCTCCTACAATGAGCAGTTCTTC. Translation gives CASSHGGSSYNEQFF.

The sample holds one count of this clone. The V gene is TRBV5-6, the J gene TRBJ1-1; 8 nucleotides agree with TRBD1. With 4 bases clipped from V and 4 bases from J, the junction kept 3 bases outside the gene matches. The germline V gene has CDR1 SGHDT and CDR2 YYEEEE. The CDR3 has 13 residues. The CDR3 is CASSTTGGTEAFF. The DNA for the CDR3 is TGTGCCAGCAGCACCACAGGGGGCACTGAAGCTTTCTTT.

CDR3 sequence (DNA): TGCGCCAGCAGCTTGAGCGACAGGGTAGGGGGCTACACCTTC. Translation gives CASSLSDRVGGYTF. The V gene is TRBV5-1, the J gene TRBJ1-2, with 7 bases fitting TRBD1. Trimming at V came to 1 base and at J to 8 bases, leaving 8 bases not matched to a gene. Germline assignment: CDR1 SGHRS and CDR2 YFSETQ. The CDR3 sequence is 14 residues long.

The rearrangement joins TRBV14 to TRBJ1-3; no clear D. V shed 0 bases and J shed 2 bases, with 8 bases lying between them. CDR1 and CDR2 from the germline V gene are SGHDN and FVKESK. The CDR3 covers 15 residues. Here the CDR3 reads CASSQDRFTGNTIYF. CDR3 coding DNA: TGTGCCAGCAGCCAAGATCGGTTTACTGGAAACACCATATATTTT.